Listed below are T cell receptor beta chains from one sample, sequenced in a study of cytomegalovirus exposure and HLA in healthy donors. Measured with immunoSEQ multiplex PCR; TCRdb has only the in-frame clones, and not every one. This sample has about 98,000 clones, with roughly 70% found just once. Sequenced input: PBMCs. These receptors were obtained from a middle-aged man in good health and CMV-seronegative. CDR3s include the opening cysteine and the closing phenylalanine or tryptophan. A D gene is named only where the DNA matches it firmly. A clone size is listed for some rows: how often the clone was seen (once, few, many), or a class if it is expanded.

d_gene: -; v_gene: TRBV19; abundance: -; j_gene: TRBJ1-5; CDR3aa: CASSRGGLKPQHF; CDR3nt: TGTGCCAGTAGTAGAGGAGGGCTTAAGCCCCAGCATTTT
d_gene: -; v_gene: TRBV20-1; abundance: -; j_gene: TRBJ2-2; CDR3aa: CSAKRGGELFF; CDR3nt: TGCAGTGCTAAACGGGGCGGGGAGCTGTTTTTT
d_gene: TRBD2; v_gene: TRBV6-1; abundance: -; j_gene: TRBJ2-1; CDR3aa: CASSEGHRLAGGPHEQFF; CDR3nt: TGTGCCAGCAGTGAAGGACACCGACTAGCGGGAGGGCCGCATGAGCAGTTCTTC
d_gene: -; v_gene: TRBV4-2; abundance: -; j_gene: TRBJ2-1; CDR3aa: CASSQDGNNEQFF; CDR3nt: TGTGCCAGCAGCCAAGACGGTAACAATGAGCAGTTCTTC
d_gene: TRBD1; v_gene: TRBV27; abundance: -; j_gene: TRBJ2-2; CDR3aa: CASSSSPARGFTGELFF; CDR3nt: TGTGCCAGCAGTTCGTCCCCGGCCAGGGGGTTCACCGGGGAGCTGTTTTTT
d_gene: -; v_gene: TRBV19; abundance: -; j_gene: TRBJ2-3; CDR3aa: CASSTRQTSSTDTQYF; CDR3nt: TGTGCCAGTAGTACTAGACAGACCTCTAGCACAGATACGCAGTATTTT
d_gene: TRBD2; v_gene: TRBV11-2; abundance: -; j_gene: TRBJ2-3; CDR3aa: CASSPRTGGSDTQYF; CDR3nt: TGTGCCAGCAGCCCCCGAACGGGGGGATCGGATACGCAGTATTTT
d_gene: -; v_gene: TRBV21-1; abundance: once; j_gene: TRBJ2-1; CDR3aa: CASSTDKDYNEQFF; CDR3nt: TGTGCCAGCAGCACCGACAAGGACTACAATGAGCAGTTCTTC
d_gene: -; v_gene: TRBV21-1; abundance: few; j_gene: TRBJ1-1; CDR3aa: CASTWDSLKGPGTEAFF; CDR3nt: TGTGCCAGCACCTGGGACTCACTAAAGGGGCCGGGCACTGAAGCTTTCTTT
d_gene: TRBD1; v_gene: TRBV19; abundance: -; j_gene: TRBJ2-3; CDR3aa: CASSTSASGGTQYF; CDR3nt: TGTGCCAGTAGTACATCTGCATCAGGGGGTACGCAGTATTTT
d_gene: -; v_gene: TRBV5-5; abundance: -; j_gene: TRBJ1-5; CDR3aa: CATAEGDNQPQHF; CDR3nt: TGTGCCACCGCTGAAGGGGACAATCAGCCCCAGCATTTT
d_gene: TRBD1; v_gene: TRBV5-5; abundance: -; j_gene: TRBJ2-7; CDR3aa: CASSATGGSFTYEQYF; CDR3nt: TGTGCCAGCAGCGCTACAGGGGGTTCATTTACGTACGAGCAGTACTTC
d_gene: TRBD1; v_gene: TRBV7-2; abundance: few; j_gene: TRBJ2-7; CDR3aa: CASSLDRDLGEQYF; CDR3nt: TGTGCCAGCAGCCTCGACAGGGATCTCGGCGAGCAGTACTTC
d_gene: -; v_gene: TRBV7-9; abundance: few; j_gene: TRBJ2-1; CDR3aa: CASSSQGNEQFF; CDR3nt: TGTGCCAGCAGCTCACAGGGCAATGAGCAGTTCTTC
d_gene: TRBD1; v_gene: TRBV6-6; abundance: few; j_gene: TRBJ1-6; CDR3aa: CASEGDRDNSPLHF; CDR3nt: TGTGCCAGCGAGGGGGACAGGGATAATTCACCCCTCCACTTT
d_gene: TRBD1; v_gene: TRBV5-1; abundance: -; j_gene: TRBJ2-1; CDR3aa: CASSLTRGRKNEQFF; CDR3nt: TGCGCCAGCAGCTTGACCAGGGGGCGCAAAAATGAGCAGTTCTTC
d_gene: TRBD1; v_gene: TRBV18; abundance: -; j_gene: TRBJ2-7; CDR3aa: CASSPRFITGTDYEQYF; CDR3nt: TGTGCCAGCTCACCACGATTTATTACCGGGACAGATTACGAGCAGTACTTC
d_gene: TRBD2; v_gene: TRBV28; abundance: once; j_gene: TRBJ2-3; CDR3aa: CASSLELAGTDTQYF; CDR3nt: TGTGCCAGCAGTTTAGAACTAGCGGGCACAGATACGCAGTATTTT
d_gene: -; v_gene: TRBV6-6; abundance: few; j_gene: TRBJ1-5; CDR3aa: CASSFERGGWNQPQHF; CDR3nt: TGTGCCAGCAGTTTCGAGAGGGGAGGGTGGAATCAGCCCCAGCATTTT
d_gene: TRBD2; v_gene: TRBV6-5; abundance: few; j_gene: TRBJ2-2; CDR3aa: CASRGLVQFTGELFF; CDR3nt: TGTGCCAGCAGGGGACTAGTTCAGTTCACCGGGGAGCTGTTTTTT
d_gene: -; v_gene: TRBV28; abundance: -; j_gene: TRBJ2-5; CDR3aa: CASSLVQGLETQYF; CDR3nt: TGTGCCAGCAGTTTGGTCCAGGGTCTGGAGACCCAGTACTTC
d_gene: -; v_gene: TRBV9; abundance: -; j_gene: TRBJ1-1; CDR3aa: CASSVMVRATEAFF; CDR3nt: TGTGCCAGCAGCGTAATGGTCAGGGCCACTGAAGCTTTCTTT
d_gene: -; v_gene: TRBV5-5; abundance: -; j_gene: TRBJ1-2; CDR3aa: CASSLGVSYGYTF; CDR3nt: TGTGCCAGCAGCTTGGGAGTATCCTATGGCTACACCTTC
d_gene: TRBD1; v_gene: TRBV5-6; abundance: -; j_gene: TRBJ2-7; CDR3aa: CASSRGQTYEQYF; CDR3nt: TGTGCCAGCAGCCGGGGACAGACCTACGAGCAGTACTTC
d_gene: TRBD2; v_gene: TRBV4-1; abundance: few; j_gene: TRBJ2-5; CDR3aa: CASSQGPAGGQETQYF; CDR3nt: TGCGCCAGCAGCCAAGGTCCAGCGGGAGGCCAAGAGACCCAGTACTTC
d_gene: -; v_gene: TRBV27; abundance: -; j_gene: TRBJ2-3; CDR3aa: CASSLTRGSTDTQYF; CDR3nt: TGTGCCAGCAGTTTAACCCGGGGGAGCACAGATACGCAGTATTTT
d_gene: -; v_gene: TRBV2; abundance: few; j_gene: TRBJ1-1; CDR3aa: CASRISPGVNTEAFF; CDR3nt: TGTGCCAGCAGAATTTCGCCGGGGGTGAACACTGAAGCTTTCTTT
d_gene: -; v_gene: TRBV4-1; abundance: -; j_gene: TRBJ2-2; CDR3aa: CASSHQNTGELFF; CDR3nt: TGCGCCAGCAGCCACCAGAACACCGGGGAGCTGTTTTTT
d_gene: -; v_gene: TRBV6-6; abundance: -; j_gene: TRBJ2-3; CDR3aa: CASSYSSATDTQYF; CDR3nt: TGTGCCAGCAGTTACTCGTCAGCGACGGATACGCAGTATTTT
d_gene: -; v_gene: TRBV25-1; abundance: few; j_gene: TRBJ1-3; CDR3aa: CASSDGKGVTGNTIYF; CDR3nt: TGTGCCAGCAGTGACGGTAAAGGGGTTACCGGAAACACCATATATTTT
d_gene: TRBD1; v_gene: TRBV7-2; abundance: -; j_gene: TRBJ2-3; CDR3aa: CASSWRQGQSTDTQYF; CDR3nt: TGTGCCAGCAGCTGGCGACAGGGCCAAAGCACAGATACGCAGTATTTT
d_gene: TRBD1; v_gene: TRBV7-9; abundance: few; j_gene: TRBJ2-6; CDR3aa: CASSRIGQDSSGANVLTF; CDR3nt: TGTGCCAGCAGCCGGATCGGACAGGATAGCTCTGGGGCCAACGTCCTGACTTTC
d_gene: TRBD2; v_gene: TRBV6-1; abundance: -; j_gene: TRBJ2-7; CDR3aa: CASSEAGLAGHYEQYF; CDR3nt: TGTGCCAGCAGTGAAGCCGGACTAGCGGGTCACTACGAGCAGTACTTC
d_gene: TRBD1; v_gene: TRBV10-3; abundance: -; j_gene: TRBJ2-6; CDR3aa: CAISESVGTGRANVLTF; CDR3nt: TGTGCCATCAGTGAGTCGGTCGGGACAGGGAGGGCCAACGTCCTGACTTTC
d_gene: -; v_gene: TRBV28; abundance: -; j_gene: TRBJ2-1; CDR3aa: CASSLTGLYDEQFF; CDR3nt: TGTGCCAGCAGTTTAACCGGACTTTACGATGAGCAGTTCTTC
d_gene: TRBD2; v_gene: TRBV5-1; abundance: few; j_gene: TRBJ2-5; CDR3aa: CASSPTSEETQYF; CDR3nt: TGCGCCAGCAGCCCTACTAGCGAGGAGACCCAGTACTTC
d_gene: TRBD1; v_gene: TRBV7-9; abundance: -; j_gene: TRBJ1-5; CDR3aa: CASSSGQDNQPQHF; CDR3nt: TGTGCCAGCAGCTCCGGACAGGATAATCAGCCCCAGCATTTT
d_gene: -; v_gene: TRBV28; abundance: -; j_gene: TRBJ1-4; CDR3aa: CASSLHSSKGEKLFF; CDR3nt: TGTGCCAGCAGTTTACACAGCTCCAAAGGAGAAAAACTGTTTTTT
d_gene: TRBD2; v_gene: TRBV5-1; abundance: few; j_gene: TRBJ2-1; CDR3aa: CASSFASGSFNEQFF; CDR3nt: TGCGCCAGCAGCTTCGCTAGCGGGAGTTTCAATGAGCAGTTCTTC
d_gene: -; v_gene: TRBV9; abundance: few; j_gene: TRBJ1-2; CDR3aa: CASSGTGTNHGNYGYTF; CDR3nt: TGTGCCAGCAGCGGAACCGGGACAAACCACGGCAACTATGGCTACACCTTC
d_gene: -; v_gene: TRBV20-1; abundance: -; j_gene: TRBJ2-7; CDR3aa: CSALGPLWGYF; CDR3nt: TGCAGTGCGTTGGGGCCCTTGTGGGGGTACTTC
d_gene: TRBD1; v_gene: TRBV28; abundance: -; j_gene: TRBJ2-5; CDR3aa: CASSWTGRQETQYF; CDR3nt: TGTGCCAGCAGCTGGACAGGGAGGCAAGAGACCCAGTACTTC
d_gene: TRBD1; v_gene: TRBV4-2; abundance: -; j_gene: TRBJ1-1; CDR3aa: CASSQRQGALVAFF; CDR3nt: TGTGCCAGCAGCCAACGACAGGGGGCTCTCGTAGCTTTCTTT
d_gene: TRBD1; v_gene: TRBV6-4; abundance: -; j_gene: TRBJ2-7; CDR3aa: CASSDLFLPFDGQGFSYEQYF; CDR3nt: TGTGCCAGCAGTGACCTCTTTCTTCCTTTCGATGGACAGGGCTTCTCCTACGAGCAGTACTTC
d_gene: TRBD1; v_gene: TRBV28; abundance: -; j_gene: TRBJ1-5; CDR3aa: CASSRNRGGADQPQHF; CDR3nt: TGTGCCAGCAGTAGGAACAGGGGCGGCGCGGATCAGCCCCAGCATTTT
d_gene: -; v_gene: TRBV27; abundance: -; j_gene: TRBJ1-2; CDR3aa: CASSLTGQNYGYTF; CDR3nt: TGTGCCAGCAGTTTAACAGGTCAAAACTATGGCTACACCTTC
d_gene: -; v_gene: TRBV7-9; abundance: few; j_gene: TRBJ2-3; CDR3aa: CASSVDADTQYF; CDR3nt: TGTGCCAGCAGCGTAGATGCGGATACGCAGTATTTT
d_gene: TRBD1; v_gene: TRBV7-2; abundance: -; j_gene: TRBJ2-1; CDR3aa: CASSLGQGANEQFF; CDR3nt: TGTGCCAGCAGCTTAGGGCAGGGGGCTAATGAGCAGTTCTTC
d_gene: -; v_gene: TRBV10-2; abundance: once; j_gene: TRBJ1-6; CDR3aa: CASSTRSLNSPLHF; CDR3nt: TGCGCCAGCAGTACCAGGTCTTTAAATTCACCCCTCCACTTT
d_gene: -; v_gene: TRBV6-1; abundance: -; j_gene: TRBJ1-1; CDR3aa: CASSRVSAADTEAFF; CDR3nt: TGTGCCAGCAGTCGAGTGAGTGCGGCGGACACTGAAGCTTTCTTT
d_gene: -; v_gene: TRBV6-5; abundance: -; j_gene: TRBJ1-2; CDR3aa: CASSYSGDGYTF; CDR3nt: TGTGCCAGCAGTTACTCAGGGGATGGCTACACCTTC
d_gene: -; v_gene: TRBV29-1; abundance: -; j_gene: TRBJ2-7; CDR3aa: CSVEGGGGTLYEQYF; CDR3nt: TGCAGCGTTGAAGGAGGAGGAGGCACCCTCTACGAGCAGTACTTC
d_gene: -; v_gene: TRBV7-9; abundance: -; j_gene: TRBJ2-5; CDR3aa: CASSSPWEQYF; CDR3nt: TGTGCCAGCAGCTCACCTTGGGAGCAGTACTTC
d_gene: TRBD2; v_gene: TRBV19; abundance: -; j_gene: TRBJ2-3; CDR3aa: CASSMGPRAGASDTQYF; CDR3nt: TGTGCCAGTAGTATGGGCCCCCGAGCGGGGGCCTCCGATACGCAGTATTTT
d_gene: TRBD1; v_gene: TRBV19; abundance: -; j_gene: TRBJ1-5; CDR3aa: CASSISTGAGNQPQHF; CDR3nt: TGTGCCAGTAGTATATCCACAGGGGCGGGCAATCAGCCCCAGCATTTT
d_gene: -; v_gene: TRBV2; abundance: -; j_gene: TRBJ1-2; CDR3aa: CASGPRGNYGYTF; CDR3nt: TGTGCCAGCGGTCCCCGGGGAAACTATGGCTACACCTTC
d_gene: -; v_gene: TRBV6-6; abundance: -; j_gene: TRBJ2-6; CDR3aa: CASSSKGAGANVLTF; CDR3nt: TGTGCCAGCAGCTCGAAGGGGGCTGGGGCCAACGTCCTGACTTTC
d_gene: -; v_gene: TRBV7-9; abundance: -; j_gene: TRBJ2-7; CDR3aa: CASSFLDGSYEQYF; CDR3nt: TGTGCCAGCAGCTTCCTAGACGGATCCTACGAGCAGTACTTC
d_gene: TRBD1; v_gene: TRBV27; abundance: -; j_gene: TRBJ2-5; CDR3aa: CASRTDRLRETQYF; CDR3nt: TGTGCCAGCAGAACGGACAGGCTGAGGGAGACCCAGTACTTC
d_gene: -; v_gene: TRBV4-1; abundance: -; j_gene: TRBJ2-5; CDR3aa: CASSQGAGPRQETQYF; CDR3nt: TGCGCCAGCAGCCAAGGTGCGGGACCCCGCCAAGAGACCCAGTACTTC